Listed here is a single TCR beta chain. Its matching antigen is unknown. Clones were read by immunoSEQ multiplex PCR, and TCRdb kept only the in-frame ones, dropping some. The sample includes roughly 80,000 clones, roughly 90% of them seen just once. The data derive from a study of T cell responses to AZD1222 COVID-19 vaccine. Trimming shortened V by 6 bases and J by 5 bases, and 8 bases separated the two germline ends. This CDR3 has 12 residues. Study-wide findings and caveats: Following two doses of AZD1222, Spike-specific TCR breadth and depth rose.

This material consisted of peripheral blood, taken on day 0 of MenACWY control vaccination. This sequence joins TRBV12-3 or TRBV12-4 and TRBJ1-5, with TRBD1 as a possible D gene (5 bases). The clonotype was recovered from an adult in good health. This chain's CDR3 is CASRRGDQPQHF. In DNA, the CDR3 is TGTGCCAGCAGACGGGGGGATCAGCCCCAGCATTTT.